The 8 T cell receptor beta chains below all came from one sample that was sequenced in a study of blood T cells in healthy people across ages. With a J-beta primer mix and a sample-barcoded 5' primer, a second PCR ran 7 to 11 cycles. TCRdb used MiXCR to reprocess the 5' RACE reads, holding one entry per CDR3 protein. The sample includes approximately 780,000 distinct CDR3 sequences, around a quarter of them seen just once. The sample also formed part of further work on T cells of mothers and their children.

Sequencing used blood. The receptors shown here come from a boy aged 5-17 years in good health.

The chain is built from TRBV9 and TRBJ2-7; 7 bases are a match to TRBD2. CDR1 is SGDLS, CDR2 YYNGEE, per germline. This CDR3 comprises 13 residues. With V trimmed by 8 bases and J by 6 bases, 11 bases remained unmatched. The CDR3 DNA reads TGTGCCAGTAAACGGGGGGAAGGCGGCGAGCAGTACTTC. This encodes CASKRGEGGEQYF.

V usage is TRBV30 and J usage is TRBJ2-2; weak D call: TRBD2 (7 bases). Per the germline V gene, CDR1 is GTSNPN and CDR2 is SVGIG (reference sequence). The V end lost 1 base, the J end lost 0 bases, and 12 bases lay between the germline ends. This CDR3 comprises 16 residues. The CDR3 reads CAWSGPGGPNTGELFF. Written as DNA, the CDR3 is TGTGCCTGGAGTGGCCCCGGGGGGCCGAACACCGGGGAGCTGTTTTTT.

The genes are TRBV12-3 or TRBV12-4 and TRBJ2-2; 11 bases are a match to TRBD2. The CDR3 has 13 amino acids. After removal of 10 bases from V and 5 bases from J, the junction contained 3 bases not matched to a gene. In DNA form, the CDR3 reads TGTGCCACACGACTAGCGGGAACCGGGGAGCTGTTTTTT. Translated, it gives CATRLAGTGELFF.

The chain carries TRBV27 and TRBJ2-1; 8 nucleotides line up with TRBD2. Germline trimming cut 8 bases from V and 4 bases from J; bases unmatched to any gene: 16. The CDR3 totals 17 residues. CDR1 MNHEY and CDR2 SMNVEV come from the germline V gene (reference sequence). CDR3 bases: TGTGCCAGCCCGAGAGGCGGGGGGCCCATCCCGTACAATGAGCAGTTCTTC. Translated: CASPRGGGPIPYNEQFF.

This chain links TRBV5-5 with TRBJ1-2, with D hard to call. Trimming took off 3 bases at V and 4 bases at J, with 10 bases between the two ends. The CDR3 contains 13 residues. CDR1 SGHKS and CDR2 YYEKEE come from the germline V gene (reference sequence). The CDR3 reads CASSSQRIYGYTF. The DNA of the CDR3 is TGTGCCAGCAGCTCACAGCGTATCTATGGCTACACCTTC.

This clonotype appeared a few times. The CDR3, as DNA: TGTGCCAGCAGTTACCGCCCGGACAGGGTCTACGAGCAGTACTTC. It translates to CASSYRPDRVYEQYF. This chain connects TRBV6-5 to TRBJ2-7; 8 bases agree with TRBD1. The J segment lost 3 bases and the V segment lost 2 bases, leaving 6 bases of the junction unmatched. The CDR3 totals 15 residues. The germline V gene encodes CDR1 MNHEY and CDR2 SVGAGI.

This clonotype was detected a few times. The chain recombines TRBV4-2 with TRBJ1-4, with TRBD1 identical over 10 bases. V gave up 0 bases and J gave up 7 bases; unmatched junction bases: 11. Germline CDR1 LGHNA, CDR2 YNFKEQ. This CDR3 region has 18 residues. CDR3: CASSQELGTGDLSEKLFF. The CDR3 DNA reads TGTGCCAGCAGCCAAGAACTGGGGACAGGGGATTTGAGTGAAAAACTGTTTTTT.

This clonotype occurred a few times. CDR3 protein: CASTTGGALTGELFF. CDR3 nucleotides: TGTGCCAGCACAACCGGGGGCGCGTTAACCGGGGAGCTGTTTTTT. The V and J genes are TRBV27 and TRBJ2-2, with D tentatively TRBD1 or TRBD2 (6 bases each). CDR1 is MNHEY and CDR2 is SMNVEV in the germline V gene (reference sequence). V was cut by 7 bases and J by 5 bases, with 17 bases left in between. This CDR3 has 15 residues.